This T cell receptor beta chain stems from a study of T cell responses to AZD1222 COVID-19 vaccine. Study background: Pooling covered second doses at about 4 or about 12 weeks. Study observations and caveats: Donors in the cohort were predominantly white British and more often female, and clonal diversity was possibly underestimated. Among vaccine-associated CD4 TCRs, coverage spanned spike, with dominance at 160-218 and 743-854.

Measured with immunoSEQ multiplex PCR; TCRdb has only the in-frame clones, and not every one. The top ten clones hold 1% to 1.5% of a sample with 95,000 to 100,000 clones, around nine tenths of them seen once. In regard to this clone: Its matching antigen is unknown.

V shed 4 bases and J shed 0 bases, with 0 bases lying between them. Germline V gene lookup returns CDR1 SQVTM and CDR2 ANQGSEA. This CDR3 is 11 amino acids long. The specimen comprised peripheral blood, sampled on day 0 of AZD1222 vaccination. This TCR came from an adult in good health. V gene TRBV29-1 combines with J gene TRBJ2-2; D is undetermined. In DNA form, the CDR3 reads TGCAGCGTTGCGAACACCGGGGAGCTGTTTTTT. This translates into CSVANTGELFF.